The rows below give T cell receptor beta chains drawn from one sample of a study of CD8 T cells in ankylosing spondylitis. TCRdb processed the 5' RACE reads anew with MiXCR; each CDR3 protein has one entry. The table shows hundreds of thousands of distinct CDR3 sequences, with roughly 27% occurring only once. Source material: blood, either unsorted or a sorted T cell fraction (not recorded which). These receptors were obtained from a male donor with ankylosing spondylitis. Both conserved end residues are part of each CDR3. A D gene is named only where the DNA matches it firmly. Expanded clones get a size class; other rows say once, few or many, or leave the size out.

clone_size | j_call | d_call | v_call | cdr3_aa | cdr3_nt
NA | TRBJ2-7 | NA | TRBV12-3/TRBV12-4 | CASSFYWGAVVHEQYF | TGTGCCAGCAGTTTTTATTGGGGAGCCGTGGTCCACGAGCAGTACTTC
NA | TRBJ1-3 | TRBD1 | TRBV6-2/TRBV6-3 | CASGRTGWMKNSGNTIYF | TGTGCCAGCGGGCGGACAGGGTGGATGAAGAACTCTGGAAACACCATATATTTT
NA | TRBJ2-1 | NA | TRBV4-1 | CASSQAGVSYNEQFF | TGCGCCAGCAGCCAAGCGGGAGTCTCCTACAATGAGCAGTTCTTC
once | TRBJ1-3 | NA | TRBV11-2 | CAIQGLGNTIYF | TGTGCCATACAGGGTCTTGGAAACACCATATATTTT
NA | TRBJ2-3 | NA | TRBV5-1 | CASSLEWRTDTQYF | TGCGCCAGCAGCTTGGAGTGGCGCACAGATACGCAGTATTTT
NA | TRBJ1-1 | NA | TRBV12-3/TRBV12-4 | CASSPSTEAFF | TGTGCCAGCAGTCCTAGTACTGAAGCTTTCTTT
NA | TRBJ1-2 | NA | TRBV12-3/TRBV12-4 | CASSFLTGGYTF | TGTGCCAGCAGTTTTTTGACGGGTGGCTACACCTTC
NA | TRBJ2-5 | NA | TRBV3-1 | CASSQNGREETQYF | TGTGCCAGCAGTCAAAACGGGAGAGAAGAGACCCAGTACTTC
NA | TRBJ2-3 | TRBD2 | TRBV5-1 | CASSSGREGLPDTQYF | TGCGCCAGCAGCTCTGGTAGGGAGGGGTTGCCAGATACGCAGTATTTT
few | TRBJ2-1 | NA | TRBV10-2 | CASSVQGAYNEQFF | TGCGCCAGCAGTGTCCAGGGTGCTTACAATGAGCAGTTCTTC
few | TRBJ2-3 | NA | TRBV25-1 | CASSEYSPVGTDTQYF | TGTGCCAGCAGTGAATATAGTCCCGTGGGCACAGATACGCAGTATTTT
few | TRBJ2-4 | NA | TRBV11-2 | CASSLPSSAKNIQYF | TGTGCCAGCAGCTTACCTTCCTCGGCCAAAAACATTCAGTACTTC
NA | TRBJ2-4 | TRBD2 | TRBV5-1 | CASSSRLAGELKYF | TGCGCCAGCAGCTCAAGACTAGCGGGAGAGTTAAAGTACTTC
few | TRBJ2-1 | TRBD2 | TRBV3-1 | CASSRLAGRPHNEQFF | TGTGCCAGCAGTCGACTAGCGGGACGCCCCCACAATGAGCAGTTCTTC
few | TRBJ2-7 | TRBD1 | TRBV20-1 | CSAIGDRVRYEQYF | TGCAGTGCTATAGGGGACAGGGTAAGGTACGAGCAGTACTTC
NA | TRBJ2-5 | NA | TRBV20-1 | CSATLFRTPFSETQYF | TGCAGTGCTACCTTGTTTAGGACTCCCTTCTCAGAGACCCAGTACTTC
NA | TRBJ2-3 | NA | TRBV28 | CASSSRGWGQYF | TGTGCCAGCAGTTCGAGGGGTTGGGGCCAGTATTTT
NA | TRBJ1-2 | NA | TRBV20-1 | CSASGSGLSYGYTF | TGCAGTGCTAGCGGGTCCGGGTTATCATATGGCTACACCTTC
NA | TRBJ2-5 | NA | TRBV21-1 | CASSKRDGGKTQYF | TGTGCCAGCAGCAAACGCGACGGGGGCAAGACCCAGTACTTC
NA | TRBJ2-7 | NA | TRBV7-8 | CASSPIPLGQGSYEQYF | TGTGCCAGCAGCCCCATCCCTCTGGGGCAGGGCTCCTACGAGCAGTACTTC
few | TRBJ2-1 | NA | TRBV28 | CASSPPGYSSYNEQFF | TGTGCCAGCAGTCCGCCCGGATACAGCTCCTACAATGAGCAGTTCTTC
NA | TRBJ2-3 | NA | TRBV5-1 | CASSLASATDTQYF | TGCGCCAGCAGCTTGGCTAGCGCCACAGATACGCAGTATTTT
NA | TRBJ1-1 | NA | TRBV11-2 | CASSLDRTTEAFF | TGTGCCAGCAGCTTAGACAGAACCACTGAAGCTTTCTTT
NA | TRBJ1-1 | TRBD1 | TRBV5-1 | CASSPSTGGTEAFF | TGCGCCAGCAGCCCTTCGACAGGGGGCACTGAAGCTTTCTTT
NA | TRBJ2-1 | TRBD2 | TRBV19 | CASKWTSGDNEQFF | TGTGCCAGTAAGTGGACTAGCGGCGACAATGAGCAGTTCTTC
NA | TRBJ1-2 | NA | TRBV25-1 | CASSEWARGGYTF | TGTGCCAGCAGTGAATGGGCCCGGGGTGGCTACACCTTC
NA | TRBJ1-1 | NA | TRBV30 | CAWSFRVDAEAFF | TGTGCCTGGAGTTTCAGAGTTGACGCTGAAGCTTTCTTT
few | TRBJ2-2 | NA | TRBV27 | CASSILGAGELFF | TGTGCCAGCAGCATCCTAGGGGCCGGGGAGCTGTTTTTT
few | TRBJ1-1 | NA | TRBV12-3/TRBV12-4 | CASSPPVQGYTEAFF | TGTGCCAGCAGTCCCCCGGTGCAGGGGTACACTGAAGCTTTCTTT
few | TRBJ2-1 | TRBD1 | TRBV19 | CASRTGFYNEQFF | TGTGCCAGTAGGACAGGGTTTTACAATGAGCAGTTCTTC
NA | TRBJ2-1 | TRBD2 | TRBV20-1 | CSATETSRNNEQFF | TGCAGTGCTACCGAGACTAGCCGAAACAATGAGCAGTTCTTC
few | TRBJ2-1 | TRBD2 | TRBV7-2 | CASSPLAQPYNEQFF | TGTGCCAGCAGCCCACTAGCGCAGCCCTACAATGAGCAGTTCTTC
NA | TRBJ2-2 | NA | TRBV5-1 | CASSLDPWGNTGELFF | TGCGCCAGCAGCTTGGACCCGTGGGGGAACACCGGGGAGCTGTTTTTT
NA | TRBJ2-3 | NA | TRBV11-2 | CASSPGLGVSDTQYF | TGTGCCAGCAGCCCCGGTTTGGGGGTGTCAGATACGCAGTATTTT
few | TRBJ2-7 | NA | TRBV7-2 | CASSAGPFHEQYF | TGTGCCAGCAGCGCCGGGCCTTTCCACGAGCAGTACTTC
NA | TRBJ1-4 | NA | TRBV5-1 | CASKPPSGTSNEKLFF | TGCGCCAGCAAGCCACCGTCCGGGACAAGTAATGAAAAACTGTTTTTT
NA | TRBJ1-2 | NA | TRBV5-1 | CASSSRDTLANYGYTF | TGCGCCAGCAGCTCCCGGGACACCTTAGCTAACTATGGCTACACCTTC
NA | TRBJ2-2 | TRBD2 | TRBV12-3/TRBV12-4 | CAFSLGTSGRAIGTGELFF | TGTGCCTTCAGTTTAGGGACTAGCGGGAGGGCCATTGGCACCGGGGAGCTGTTTTTT
NA | TRBJ2-7 | TRBD1 | TRBV6-1 | CASSRDRDFYEQYF | TGTGCCAGCAGCCGAGACAGGGATTTCTACGAGCAGTACTTC
few | TRBJ2-2 | TRBD2 | TRBV20-1 | CSATARTSGRGGELFF | TGCAGTGCTACAGCTAGGACTAGCGGGAGAGGCGGGGAGCTGTTTTTT
NA | TRBJ2-1 | NA | TRBV20-1 | CSARAPLDYNEQFF | TGCAGTGCTAGAGCCCCATTAGATTACAATGAGCAGTTCTTC
few | TRBJ2-3 | TRBD1 | TRBV6-2/TRBV6-3 | CASNRDRGYSTDTQYF | TGTGCCAGCAACCGGGACAGGGGGTACAGCACAGATACGCAGTATTTT
few | TRBJ1-1 | NA | TRBV20-1 | CSARDKENTEAFF | TGCAGTGCTAGAGATAAAGAGAACACTGAAGCTTTCTTT